This T cell receptor (beta chain) was sequenced for a study of T cell responses to AZD1222 COVID-19 vaccine. Clones were sequenced by immunoSEQ multiplex PCR, and TCRdb holds only the in-frame ones, with some missing. Of 90,000 to 110,000 clones listed, about 88% are singletons. The table lists this clone with a count of one. What it recognizes is unknown. The CDR3 extends over 15 amino acids. V lost 4 bases to trimming and J lost 3 bases, with 15 bases between them. Germline loops: CDR1 SGHRS, CDR2 YFSETQ. Study-wide results and caveats: Of the AZD1222 recipients, only 5 or 6 were seropositive at baseline.

This receptor was taken from an adult in good health. The chain has TRBV5-1 and TRBJ2-3; D remains unclear. The sequencing used peripheral blood, collected on day 0 of AZD1222 vaccination. DNA for the CDR3: TGCGCCAGCAGCCGGAAGCCCCAAGAAACAGATACGCAGTATTTT. Translating gives CASSRKPQETDTQYF.